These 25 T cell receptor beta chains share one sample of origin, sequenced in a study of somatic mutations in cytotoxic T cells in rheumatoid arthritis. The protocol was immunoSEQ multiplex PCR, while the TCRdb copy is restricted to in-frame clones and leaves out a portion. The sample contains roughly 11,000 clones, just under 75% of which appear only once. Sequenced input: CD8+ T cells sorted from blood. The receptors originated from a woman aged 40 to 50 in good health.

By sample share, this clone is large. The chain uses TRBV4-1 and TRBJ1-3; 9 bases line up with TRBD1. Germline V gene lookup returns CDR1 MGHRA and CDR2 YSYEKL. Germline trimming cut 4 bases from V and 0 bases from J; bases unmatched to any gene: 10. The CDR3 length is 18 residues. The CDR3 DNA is TGCGCCAGCAGCCGAGTAACACAGGGGGCCAGCTCTGGAAACACCATATATTTT. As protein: CASSRVTQGASSGNTIYF.

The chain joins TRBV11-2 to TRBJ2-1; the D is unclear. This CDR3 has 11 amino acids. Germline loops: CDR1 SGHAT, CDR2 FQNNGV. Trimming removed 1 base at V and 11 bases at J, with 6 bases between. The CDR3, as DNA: TGTGCCAGCAGCTTAGTGCCCAAGCAGTTCTTC. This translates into CASSLVPKQFF. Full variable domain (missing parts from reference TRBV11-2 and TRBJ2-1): EAGVAQSPRYKIIEKRQSVAFWCNPISGHATLYWYQQILGQGPKLLIQFQNNGVVDDSQLPKDRFSAERLKGVDSTLKIQPAKLEDSAVYLCASSLVPKQFFGPGTRLTVL.

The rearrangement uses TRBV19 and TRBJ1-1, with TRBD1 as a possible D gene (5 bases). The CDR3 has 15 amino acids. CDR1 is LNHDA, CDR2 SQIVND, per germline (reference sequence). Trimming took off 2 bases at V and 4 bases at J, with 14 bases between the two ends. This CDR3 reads CASSILGTSGTEAFF. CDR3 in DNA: TGTGCCAGTAGTATACTGGGGACTTCTGGCACTGAAGCTTTCTTT.

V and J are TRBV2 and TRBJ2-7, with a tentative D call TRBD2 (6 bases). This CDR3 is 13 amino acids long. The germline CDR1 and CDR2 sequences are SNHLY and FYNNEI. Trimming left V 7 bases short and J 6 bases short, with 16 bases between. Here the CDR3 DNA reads TGTGCCAGCACACCCGGGACTCTTCTCGAGCAGTACTTC. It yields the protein CASTPGTLLEQYF.

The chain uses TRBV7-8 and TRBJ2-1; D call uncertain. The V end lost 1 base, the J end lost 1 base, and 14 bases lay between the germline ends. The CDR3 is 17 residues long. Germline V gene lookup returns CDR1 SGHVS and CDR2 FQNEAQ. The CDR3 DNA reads TGTGCCAGCAGCTTAGGACCCGCGAGGACGTCCTACAATGAGCAGTTCTTC. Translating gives CASSLGPARTSYNEQFF. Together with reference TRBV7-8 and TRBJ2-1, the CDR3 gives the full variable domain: GAGVSQSPRYKVAKRGQDVALRCDPISGHVSLFWYQQALGQGPEFLTYFQNEAQLDKSGLPSDRFFAERPEGSVSTLKIQRTQQEDSAVYLCASSLGPARTSYNEQFFGPGTRLTVL.

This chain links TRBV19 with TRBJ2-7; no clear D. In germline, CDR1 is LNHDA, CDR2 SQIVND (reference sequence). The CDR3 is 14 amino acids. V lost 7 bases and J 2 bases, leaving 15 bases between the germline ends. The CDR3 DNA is TGTGCCAGTACCCAGACCCCCGACGCCTACGAGCAGTACTTC. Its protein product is CASTQTPDAYEQYF.

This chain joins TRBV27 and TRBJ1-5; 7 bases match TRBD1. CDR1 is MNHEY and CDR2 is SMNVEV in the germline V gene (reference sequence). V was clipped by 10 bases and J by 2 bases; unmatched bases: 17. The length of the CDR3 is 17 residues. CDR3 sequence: CATGGNRQGGGNQPQHF. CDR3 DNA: TGTGCCACCGGGGGAAATCGACAGGGAGGGGGCAATCAGCCCCAGCATTTT.

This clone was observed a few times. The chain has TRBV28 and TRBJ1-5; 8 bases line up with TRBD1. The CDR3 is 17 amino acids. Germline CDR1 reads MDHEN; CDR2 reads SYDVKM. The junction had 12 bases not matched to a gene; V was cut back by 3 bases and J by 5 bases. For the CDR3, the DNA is TGTGCCAGCAGTTTCCCATCAGGGGGCGAAGTGGATCAGCCCCAGCATTTT. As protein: CASSFPSGGEVDQPQHF.

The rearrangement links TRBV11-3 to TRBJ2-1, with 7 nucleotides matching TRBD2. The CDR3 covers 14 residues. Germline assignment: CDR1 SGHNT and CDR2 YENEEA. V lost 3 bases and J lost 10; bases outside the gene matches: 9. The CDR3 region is CASSLSRGGGEQFF. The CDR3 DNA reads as TGTGCCAGCAGCTTGTCTCGGGGCGGGGGAGAGCAGTTCTTC.

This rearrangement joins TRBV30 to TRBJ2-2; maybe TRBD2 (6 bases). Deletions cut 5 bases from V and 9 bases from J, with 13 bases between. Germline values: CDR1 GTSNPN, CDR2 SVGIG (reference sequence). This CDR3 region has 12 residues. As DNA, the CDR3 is TGTGCCTGGGAGGGGAGGTCAAGGGAGCTGTTTTTT. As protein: CAWEGRSRELFF.

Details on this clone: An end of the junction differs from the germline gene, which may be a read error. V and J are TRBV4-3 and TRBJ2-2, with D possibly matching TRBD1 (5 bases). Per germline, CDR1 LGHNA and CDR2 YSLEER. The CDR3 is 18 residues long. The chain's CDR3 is CASSQDLWTPQNTGELFF. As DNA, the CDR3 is TGCGCCAGCAGTCAAGACCTTTGGACACCCCAGAACACCGGGGAGCTGTTTTTT.

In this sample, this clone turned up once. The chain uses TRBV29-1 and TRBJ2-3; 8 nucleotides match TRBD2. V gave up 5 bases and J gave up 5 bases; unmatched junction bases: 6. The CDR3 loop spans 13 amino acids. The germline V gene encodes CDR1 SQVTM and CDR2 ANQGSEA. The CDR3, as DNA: TGCAGCGTTAGCGGGGGCTGGGTAGATACGCAGTATTTT. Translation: CSVSGGWVDTQYF.

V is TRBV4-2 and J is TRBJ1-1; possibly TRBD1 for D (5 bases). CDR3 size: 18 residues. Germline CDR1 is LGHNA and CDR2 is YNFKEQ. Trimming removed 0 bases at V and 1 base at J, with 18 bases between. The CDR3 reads CASSQDRGTEAENTEAFF. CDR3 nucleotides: TGTGCCAGCAGCCAAGATAGAGGGACGGAGGCCGAGAACACTGAAGCTTTCTTT.

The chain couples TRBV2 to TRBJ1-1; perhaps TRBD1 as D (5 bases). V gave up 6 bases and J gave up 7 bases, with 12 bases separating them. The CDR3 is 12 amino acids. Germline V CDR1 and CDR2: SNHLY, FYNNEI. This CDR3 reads CASRSGPSEAFF. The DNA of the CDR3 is TGTGCCAGCAGGTCGGGGCCCAGTGAAGCTTTCTTT. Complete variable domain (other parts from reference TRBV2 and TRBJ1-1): EPEVTQTPSHQVTQMGQEVILRCVPISNHLYFYWYRQILGQKVEFLVSFYNNEISEKSEIFDDQFSVERPDGSNFTLKIRSTKLEDSAMYFCASRSGPSEAFFGQGTRLTVV.

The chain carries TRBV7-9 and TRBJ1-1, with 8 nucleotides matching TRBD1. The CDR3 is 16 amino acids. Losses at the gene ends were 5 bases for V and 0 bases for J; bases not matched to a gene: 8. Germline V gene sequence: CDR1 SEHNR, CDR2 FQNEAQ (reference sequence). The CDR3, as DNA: TGTGCCAGCAGCCCAGTAAGGACAGGGTTGAACACTGAAGCTTTCTTT. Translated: CASSPVRTGLNTEAFF.

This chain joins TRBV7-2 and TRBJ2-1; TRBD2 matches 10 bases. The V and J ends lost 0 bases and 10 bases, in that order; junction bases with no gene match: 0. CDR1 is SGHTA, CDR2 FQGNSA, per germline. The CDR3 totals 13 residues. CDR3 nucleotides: TGTGCCAGCAGCTTAGCTAGCGGGAGGGAGCAGTTCTTC. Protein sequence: CASSLASGREQFF.

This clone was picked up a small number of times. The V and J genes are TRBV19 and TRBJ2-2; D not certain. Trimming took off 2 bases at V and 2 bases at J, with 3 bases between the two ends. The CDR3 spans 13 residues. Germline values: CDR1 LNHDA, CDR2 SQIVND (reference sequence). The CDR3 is CASSIPNTGELFF. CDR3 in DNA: TGTGCCAGTAGTATACCCAACACCGGGGAGCTGTTTTTT.

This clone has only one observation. The CDR3 DNA is TGTGCCAGCAGCTTATTCCCTAGCGGGGGATACGAGCAGTACTTC. The encoded protein is CASSLFPSGGYEQYF. The chain employs TRBV11-2 and TRBJ2-7; 10 nucleotides align to TRBD2. The CDR3 runs 15 residues. V lost 2 bases to trimming and J lost 4 bases; unmatched junction nucleotides: 5. Germline V lookup: CDR1 SGHAT, CDR2 FQNNGV.

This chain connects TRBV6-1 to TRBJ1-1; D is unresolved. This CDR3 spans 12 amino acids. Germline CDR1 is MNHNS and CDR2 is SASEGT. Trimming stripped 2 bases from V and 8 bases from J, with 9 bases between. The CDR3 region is CASSERTIEAFF. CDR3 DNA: TGTGCCAGCAGTGAAAGGACCATAGAAGCTTTCTTT.

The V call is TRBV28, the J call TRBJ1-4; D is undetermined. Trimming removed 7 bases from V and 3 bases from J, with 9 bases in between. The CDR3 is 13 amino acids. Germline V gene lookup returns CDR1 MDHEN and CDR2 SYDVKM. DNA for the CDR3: TGTGCCAGCAAGATGGATCCTAATGAAAAACTGTTTTTT. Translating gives CASKMDPNEKLFF.

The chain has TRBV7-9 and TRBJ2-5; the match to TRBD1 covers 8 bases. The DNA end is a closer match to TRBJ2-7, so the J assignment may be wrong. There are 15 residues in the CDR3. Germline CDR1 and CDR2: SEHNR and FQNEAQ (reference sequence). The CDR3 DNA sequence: TGTGCCAGCAGCTTAGGGGCAGGGGGCGGCTACGAGCAGTACTTC. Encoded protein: CASSLGAGGGYEQYF.

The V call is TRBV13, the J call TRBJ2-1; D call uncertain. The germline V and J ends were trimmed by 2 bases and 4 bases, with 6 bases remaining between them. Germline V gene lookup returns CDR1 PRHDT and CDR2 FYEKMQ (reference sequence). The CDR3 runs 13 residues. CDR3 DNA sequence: TGTGCCAGCAGCTTAATACAGTACAATGAGCAGTTCTTC. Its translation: CASSLIQYNEQFF.

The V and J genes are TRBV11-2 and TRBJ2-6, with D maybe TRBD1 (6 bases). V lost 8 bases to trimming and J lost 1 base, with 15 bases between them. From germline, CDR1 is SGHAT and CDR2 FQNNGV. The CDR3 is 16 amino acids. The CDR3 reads CASRTLRGSGANVLTF. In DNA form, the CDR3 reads TGTGCCAGCCGAACCCTCAGGGGATCTGGGGCCAACGTCCTGACTTTC.

CDR3 bases: TGTGCCAGCAGTCCCGGACTAGCGGGGATCGGGGGGCAGTTCTTC. Protein: CASSPGLAGIGGQFF. J is TRBJ2-1 and V is TRBV5-4; TRBD2 agrees at 12 bases. The CDR3 is 15 amino acids. V gave up 5 bases and J gave up 12 bases; unmatched junction bases: 12. Germline V lookup: CDR1 SGHNT, CDR2 YYREEE (reference sequence). Based on the CDR3 plus reference TRBV5-4 and TRBJ2-1, the full variable domain is ETGVTQSPTHLIKTRGQQVTLRCSSQSGHNTVSWYQQALGQGPQFIFQYYREEENGRGNFPPRFSGLQFPNYSSELNVNALELDDSALYLCASSPGLAGIGGQFFGPGTRLTVL.

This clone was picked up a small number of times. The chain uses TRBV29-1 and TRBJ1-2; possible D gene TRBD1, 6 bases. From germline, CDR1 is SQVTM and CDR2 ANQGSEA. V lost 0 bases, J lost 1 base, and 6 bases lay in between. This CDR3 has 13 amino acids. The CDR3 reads CSVEEQGNYGYTF. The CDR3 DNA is TGCAGCGTTGAAGAACAGGGTAACTATGGCTACACCTTC.